The 11 T cell receptor beta chains below all came from one sample that was sequenced in a study of Graves' ophthalmopathy and Graves' hyperthyroidism. Amplification of the TCR beta CDR3 regions used RNA transcripts (as template). Second-round multiplex PCR came after a first-round RT-PCR that employed HTBI primers. TCRdb called the multiplex PCR reads again in MiXCR, with one record for every CDR3 protein. The table lists about 550,000 distinct CDR3 sequences, about 40% of them singletons, with about 4.1% in the top ten. Sequencing input: peripheral blood or thyroid tissue (not recorded which). The receptors here all came from an adult man with Graves' hyperthyroidism.

This clonotype was seen more than once but under ten times. The V and J genes are TRBV4-1 and TRBJ1-4, with 10 bases that match TRBD1. The J segment lost 6 bases and the V segment lost 3 bases, leaving 13 bases of the junction unmatched. Germline V gene lookup returns CDR1 MGHRA and CDR2 YSYEKL. CDR3 length equals 18 residues. The DNA for the CDR3 is TGCGCCAGCAGCCACGAAAGGTCCGGGACAGGGGCTGATGAAAAACTGTTTTTT. Amino acids: CASSHERSGTGADEKLFF.

About this clonotype: An end of the junction differs from the germline gene, which may be a read error. This chain uses TRBV10-3 with TRBJ1-1; D remains unclear. The length of the CDR3 is 13 residues. The germline CDR1 and CDR2 sequences are ENHRY and SYGVKD. The CDR3: CASSSGINTEAFF. CDR3 sequence (DNA): TGTGCCAGCAGTTCAGGAATAAACACTGAAGCTTTCTTT.

The chain uses TRBV30 and TRBJ1-5; perhaps TRBD1 as D (6 bases). This CDR3 spans 18 amino acids. The germline gives CDR1 GTSNPN, CDR2 SVGIG (reference sequence). V was cut by 3 bases and J by 9 bases, with 30 bases left in between. CDR3 amino acids: CAWSQNPGFGRAGAPQHF. CDR3 sequence (DNA): TGTGCCTGGAGCCAAAATCCTGGCTTCGGCAGGGCAGGGGCGCCCCAGCATTTT.

This chain joins TRBV9 and TRBJ1-2; 7 bases are shared with TRBD1. The V and J ends lost 1 base and 12 bases, in that order; junction bases with no gene match: 9. Germline lookup yields CDR1 SGDLS and CDR2 YYNGEE. The CDR3 contains 13 residues. For the CDR3, the DNA is TGTGCCAGCAGCGTAACGACAGGGCAAGGAAACACCTTC. This sequence encodes CASSVTTGQGNTF.

V is TRBV9 and J is TRBJ1-1; D not resolved. The CDR3 totals 13 residues. The V end was cut by 5 bases, the J end by 1 base, with 9 bases between. CDR1 and CDR2 from the germline V gene are SGDLS and YYNGEE. CDR3 amino acids: CASRRNANTEAFF. Written as DNA, the CDR3 is TGTGCCAGCAGACGGAATGCGAACACTGAAGCTTTCTTT.

This clonotype was counted ten times or more. The chain has TRBV2 and TRBJ2-7; perhaps TRBD1 as D (5 bases). V gave up 9 bases and J gave up 2 bases, with 17 bases separating them. CDR3 length: 14 amino acids. In germline, CDR1 is SNHLY, CDR2 FYNNEI. The CDR3 region has the DNA TGTGCCAGTAAAAATCCCGACAGAACCTACGAGCAGTACTTC. This translates into CASKNPDRTYEQYF.

The chain recombines TRBV20-1 with TRBJ2-7; D not certain. TRBJ2-1 matches the DNA end more closely, so the J call is doubtful. This CDR3 has 15 amino acids. Germline CDR1 and CDR2: DFQATT and SNEGSKA (reference sequence). The CDR3 bases are TGCAGTGCCAGCTCAGGAGCAAGCTCCTACAATGAGCAGTTCTTC. The encoded protein is CSASSGASSYNEQFF.

This chain links TRBV10-3 with TRBJ1-2, with a weak D call TRBD1 (5 bases). The germline gives CDR1 ENHRY, CDR2 SYGVKD. This CDR3 is 17 amino acids long. V shed 3 bases and J shed 8 bases, with 25 bases lying between them. CDR3 nucleotides: TGTGCCATCAGTGAAACTGGGGACGAGCAGGGAGCGTACGGCTACACCTTC. Amino acid sequence: CAISETGDEQGAYGYTF.

For the CDR3, the DNA is TGTGCCAGCCCACCGGGGGCAGGGGATGTCGACACCTTC. As protein: CASPPGAGDVDTF. The chain links TRBV19 to TRBJ1-2; a weak D match, TRBD1 (6 bases). This CDR3 is built from 13 residues. The V and J ends lost 9 bases and 12 bases respectively, with 23 bases between them. Germline loops: CDR1 LNHDA, CDR2 SQIVND (reference sequence).

This clonotype was counted at least ten times. The V call is TRBV7-9, the J call TRBJ2-7; tentative D call: TRBD1 (6 bases). V was clipped by 1 base and J by 3 bases, with 10 bases between them. Germline V gene sequence: CDR1 SEHNR, CDR2 FQNEAQ (reference sequence). The CDR3 extends over 14 amino acids. This chain's CDR3 is CASSLDGGGYEQYF. The CDR3 DNA sequence: TGTGCCAGCAGCTTAGATGGGGGCGGCTACGAGCAGTACTTC.

This clonotype showed up many times. The rearrangement links TRBV6-5 to TRBJ1-4, with a weak D call TRBD1 (6 bases). CDR1 is MNHEY and CDR2 is SVGAGI in the germline V gene. CDR3 length: 16 residues. The V gene lost 6 bases and the J gene lost 5 bases, with 19 bases spanning the gap. The CDR3 loop reads CASSRGTPRKNEKLFF. CDR3 nucleotides: TGTGCCAGCAGCCGCGGGACACCCAGGAAGAATGAAAAACTGTTTTTT.